The rows below give T cell receptor beta chains drawn from one sample of a study of blood T cell repertoires in COVID-19. The assay was immunoSEQ multiplex PCR, and TCRdb's table has in-frame clones only and misses some. The sample carries approximately 150,000 clones, 85% to 90% recorded once. The sequencing input was peripheral blood. These receptors came from a man in his fifties or sixties who had recovered from COVID-19. The conserved cysteine and the conserved F or W are not part of the CDR3 here. The order of the fields is V gene, J gene, D gene, CDR3 protein. A D gene is named only where the DNA matches it firmly.

TRBV2,TRBJ2-3,TRBD2,ASSVQASGVTQY
TRBV5-1,TRBJ2-5,-,ASSTGQGFGETQY
TRBV21-1,TRBJ1-6,-,ASSFLARTGGNSPLH
TRBV30,TRBJ1-5,-,AWSVLRGFQPQH
TRBV30,TRBJ1-4,TRBD1,AWTIAGQEEKLF
TRBV12-3/TRBV12-4,TRBJ1-1,-,ASSFRGNTEAF
TRBV9,TRBJ2-3,TRBD2,ASSPNPSGGTDTQY
TRBV9,TRBJ2-2,-,ASSITHNTGELF
TRBV2,TRBJ2-2,TRBD1,ASTRTGASNTGELF
TRBV11-2,TRBJ2-5,TRBD1,ASSLAPGQGWETQY
TRBV5-6,TRBJ1-1,-,ASSLTGERMNTEAF
TRBV7-2,TRBJ2-5,-,ASSLWRGRVQETQY
TRBV11-3,TRBJ1-1,TRBD1,ASSPGQGSNTEAF
TRBV19,TRBJ2-3,TRBD2,ASRSGGGNTDTQY
TRBV2,TRBJ2-7,TRBD1,ASNRGSYEQY
TRBV9,TRBJ2-2,-,ASSVDTVSPGELF
TRBV5-6,TRBJ2-7,-,ASSLDLSSYEQY
TRBV2,TRBJ2-2,-,ASSVRGSGGELF